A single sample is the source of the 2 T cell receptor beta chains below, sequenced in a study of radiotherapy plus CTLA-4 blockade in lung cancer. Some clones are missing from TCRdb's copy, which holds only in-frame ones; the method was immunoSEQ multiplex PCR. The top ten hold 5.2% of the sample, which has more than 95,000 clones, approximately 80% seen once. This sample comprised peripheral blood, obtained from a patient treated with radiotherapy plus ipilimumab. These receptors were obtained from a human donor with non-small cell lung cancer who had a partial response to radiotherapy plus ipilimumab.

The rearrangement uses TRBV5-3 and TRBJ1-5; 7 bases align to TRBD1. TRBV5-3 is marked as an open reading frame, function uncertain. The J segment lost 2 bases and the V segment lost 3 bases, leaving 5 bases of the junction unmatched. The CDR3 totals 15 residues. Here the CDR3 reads CARSSSGGRNQPQHF. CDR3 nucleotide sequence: TGTGCCAGAAGCTCCTCAGGGGGTCGCAATCAGCCCCAGCATTTT.

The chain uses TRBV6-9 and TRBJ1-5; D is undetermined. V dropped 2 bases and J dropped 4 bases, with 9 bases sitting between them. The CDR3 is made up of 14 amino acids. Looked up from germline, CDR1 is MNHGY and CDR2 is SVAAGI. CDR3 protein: CASSYICGNQPQHF. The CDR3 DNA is TGTGCCAGCAGTTATATTTGCGGGAATCAGCCCCAGCATTTT.